The 20 T cell receptor beta chains in this list originate from one sample, sequenced in a study of patients and donors after allogeneic stem cell transplantation. Via MiXCR, TCRdb re-called the RT-PCR reads, giving one row per CDR3 protein. This sample has about 410,000 distinct CDR3 sequences; under 20% occur once, and the top ten carry less than 8%. The specimen sequenced was blood, either unsorted or a sorted T cell fraction (not recorded which). The receptors derive from a human donor who was either an allogeneic HSCT recipient or a stem cell or donor lymphocyte infusion donor (not recorded which). It is not recorded whose cells these are; they may come from a transplant donor.

This clonotype was observed a few times. This chain uses TRBV5-8 with TRBJ2-7; 8 bases fit TRBD1. Germline loops: CDR1 SGHTS, CDR2 YDEGEE. V lost 1 base and J lost 5; bases outside the gene matches: 8. This CDR3 region has 15 residues. The CDR3 DNA follows: TGTGCCAGCAGCTTGAGGGCAGGGGGCCAAAACGAGCAGTACTTC. Protein sequence: CASSLRAGGQNEQYF.

This clonotype was picked up a small number of times. The chain joins TRBV20-1 to TRBJ2-1; unclear D gene. Trimming removed 3 bases from V and 4 bases from J, with 13 bases in between. The CDR3 totals 14 residues. The germline V gene has CDR1 DFQATT and CDR2 SNEGSKA (reference sequence). CDR3 DNA sequence: TGCAGTGCTAGCCCCCGAGGCCGTTACAATGAGCAGTTCTTC. It encodes CSASPRGRYNEQFF.

At least ten counts were recorded for this clonotype. V is TRBV20-1 and J is TRBJ1-1, with D uncertain. V lost 2 bases and J 2 bases, leaving 12 bases between the germline ends. Germline V CDR1 and CDR2: DFQATT, SNEGSKA (reference sequence). The CDR3 loop spans 14 amino acids. The CDR3 protein is CSARHKLRNTEAFF. For the CDR3, the DNA is TGCAGTGCTAGACACAAACTAAGAAACACTGAAGCTTTCTTT.

This clonotype was counted many times. V usage is TRBV12-3 or TRBV12-4 and J usage is TRBJ1-2, with 7 bases fitting TRBD1. Losses at the gene ends were 3 bases for V and 4 bases for J; bases not matched to a gene: 5. The CDR3 runs to 14 residues. The CDR3 loop is CASSLRGRSYGYTF. The CDR3, as DNA: TGTGCCAGCAGTTTGAGGGGGCGCTCCTATGGCTACACCTTC.

This clonotype turned up a few times. This rearrangement joins TRBV2 to TRBJ1-3; tentatively, D is TRBD1 (6 bases). This CDR3 is built from 14 residues. Trimming pared 5 bases from V and 2 bases from J, leaving 10 bases between. CDR1 and CDR2 (germline): SNHLY, FYNNEI. The CDR3 sequence is CASSRTEPGNTIYF. CDR3 in DNA: TGTGCCAGCAGTAGGACAGAGCCTGGAAACACCATATATTTT.

The rearrangement uses TRBV28 and TRBJ2-1; possibly TRBD2 for D (6 bases). V dropped 5 bases and J dropped 11 bases, with 19 bases sitting between them. CDR1 MDHEN and CDR2 SYDVKM come from the germline V gene. The CDR3 sequence is 14 residues long. This chain's CDR3 is CASSPSSASGKQFF. In DNA, the CDR3 is TGTGCCAGCAGTCCTTCTAGCGCGAGCGGCAAGCAGTTCTTC.

V gene TRBV24-1 combines with J gene TRBJ1-5; TRBD1 aligns across 9 bases. Germline V gene data show CDR1 as KGHDR and CDR2 as SFDVKD. Unmatched junction bases numbered 11, after V lost 5 bases and J lost 7 bases. The CDR3 is made up of 16 amino acids. This CDR3 is CATSAGTGRADQPQHF. The CDR3 nucleotides read TGTGCCACCAGTGCCGGGACAGGGAGGGCGGACCAGCCCCAGCATTTT.

This clonotype was counted ten times or more. The chain combines TRBV12-3 or TRBV12-4 with TRBJ1-1; 8 positions match TRBD1. V lost 6 bases to trimming and J lost 6 bases; unmatched junction nucleotides: 9. The CDR3 consists of 14 residues. In DNA form, the CDR3 reads TGTGCCAGCAGCCACGGACAGGGCCTTTCTGAAGCTTTCTTT. Translated, it gives CASSHGQGLSEAFF.

The sample holds a few counts of this clonotype. The chain uses TRBV2 and TRBJ2-1; TRBD2 matches at 11 bases. Germline values: CDR1 SNHLY, CDR2 FYNNEI. This CDR3 spans 15 amino acids. The trim removed 4 bases at V and 3 bases at J, leaving 2 bases unmatched. The CDR3 nucleotides are TGTGCCAGCAGTGCTAGCGGGGGGAACTACAATGAGCAGTTCTTC. It encodes CASSASGGNYNEQFF.

A few counts support this clonotype. The chain is built from TRBV30 and TRBJ2-3; D is uncertain. The CDR3 spans 13 residues. The germline CDR1 and CDR2 sequences are GTSNPN and SVGIG (reference sequence). The ends were cut back, 5 bases at V and 2 bases at J, with 11 bases in the middle. CDR3 sequence reads: CAWGNSITDTQYF. The DNA for the CDR3 is TGTGCCTGGGGGAATAGTATCACAGATACGCAGTATTTT.

This clonotype was seen a handful of times. V gene TRBV10-3 combines with J gene TRBJ2-7, with a possible D match to TRBD2 (6 bases). Germline loops: CDR1 ENHRY, CDR2 SYGVKD. Trimming left V 6 bases short and J 5 bases short, with 23 bases between. CDR3 size: 16 residues. The CDR3 DNA reads as TGTGCCATCAGGGGCGTGGCGGCGGGGAATATCCACGAGCAGTACTTC. Translating gives CAIRGVAAGNIHEQYF.

J is TRBJ2-7 and V is TRBV2; 7 bases align to TRBD2. CDR1 and CDR2 (germline): SNHLY, FYNNEI. With V trimmed by 4 bases and J by 2 bases, 5 bases remained unmatched. There are 14 residues in the CDR3. CDR3 in amino acids: CASSASGRAYEQYF. CDR3 bases: TGTGCCAGCAGTGCTAGCGGACGGGCCTACGAGCAGTACTTC.

The gene calls are TRBV27 and TRBJ2-2; D not resolved. Germline-derived CDR1 and CDR2 are MNHEY and SMNVEV (reference sequence). This CDR3 is built from 13 residues. Trimming pared 5 bases from V and 8 bases from J, leaving 12 bases between. CDR3 in amino acids: CASSPYIFGELFF. The CDR3 DNA reads as TGTGCCAGCAGTCCCTACATTTTTGGGGAGCTGTTTTTT.

This clonotype was seen a handful of times. This chain uses TRBV6-2 or TRBV6-3 with TRBJ2-6; D uncertain. Germline CDR1 is MNHEY and CDR2 is SVGEGT. Trimming stripped 6 bases from V and 0 bases from J, with 15 bases between. This CDR3 is 17 amino acids long. The CDR3 DNA reads TGTGCCAGCAGCCACCTCCGACGGTCCTCTGGGGCCAACGTCCTGACTTTC. Protein sequence: CASSHLRRSSGANVLTF.

This clonotype was recorded a few times. V usage is TRBV5-5 and J usage is TRBJ2-3, with 9 bases lining up with TRBD1. CDR1 is SGHKS and CDR2 is YYEKEE in the germline V gene (reference sequence). V lost 5 bases and J lost 4; bases outside the gene matches: 11. The CDR3 has 16 residues. CDR3 in DNA: TGTGCCAGCAGAACAGGGCTGGGACAGGGTTCAGATACGCAGTATTTT. Encoded protein: CASRTGLGQGSDTQYF.

CDR3 region: CASSIQETYEQYF. The CDR3 DNA reads TGTGCCAGCAGTATACAGGAAACCTACGAGCAGTACTTC. The gene calls are TRBV7-2 and TRBJ2-7; TRBD1 is a possible D gene (5 bases). With 6 bases removed from V and 2 bases from J, the gap between germline ends came to 11 bases. The CDR3 has 13 residues. Germline CDR1 is SGHTA and CDR2 is FQGNSA.

The V gene is TRBV20-1, the J gene TRBJ2-1; 7 bases map to TRBD2. CDR3 length: 14 amino acids. V dropped 1 base and J dropped 9; count of bases not matched to a gene: 9. CDR1 DFQATT and CDR2 SNEGSKA come from the germline V gene (reference sequence). CDR3 loop: CSARVVGGGGEQFF. CDR3 nucleotides: TGCAGTGCTAGAGTCGTGGGCGGGGGAGGTGAGCAGTTCTTC.

The V and J genes are TRBV7-9 and TRBJ1-1; 8 nucleotides align to TRBD1. Germline CDR1 SEHNR, CDR2 FQNEAQ (reference sequence). The CDR3 contains 15 residues. J lost 5 bases, V lost 5 bases, and 10 bases had no gene match. The CDR3 nucleotides read TGTGCCAGCAGCCCCAGTCCGACAGGGGCAACTGAAGCTTTCTTT. Its translation: CASSPSPTGATEAFF.

This clonotype was detected once. DNA of the CDR3: TGCAGTGCCCTGACAGGCAGATCTGGGGCCAACGTCCTGACTTTC. This translates into CSALTGRSGANVLTF. The rearrangement joins TRBV20-1 to TRBJ2-6; possible D gene TRBD1, 6 bases. V was pared by 6 bases and J by 1 base, with 13 bases between. The CDR3 loop spans 15 amino acids. Germline assignment: CDR1 DFQATT and CDR2 SNEGSKA (reference sequence).

This clonotype was found many times. The rearrangement uses TRBV5-1 and TRBJ1-3; D might be TRBD1 (5 bases). Germline-derived CDR1 and CDR2 are SGHRS and YFSETQ. V lost 4 bases and J lost 0, with 17 bases in between. The CDR3 contains 17 residues. This chain's CDR3 is CASSDHRDGRSGNTIYF. The CDR3 DNA sequence: TGCGCCAGCAGCGATCACCGGGACGGACGCTCTGGAAACACCATATATTTT.